This T cell receptor (beta chain) originates from a study of breast tumors, draining lymph nodes, adjacent tissues. TCRdb re-called the multiplex PCR reads through MiXCR, storing one row per CDR3 protein. The sample lists 180,000 or so distinct CDR3 sequences; around a third were seen once. Axillary draining lymph nodes of breast cancer patients supplied the node samples. Germline V gives CDR1 KGHDR, CDR2 SFDVKD. The CDR3 runs 15 residues. V gave up 7 bases and J gave up 5 bases; unmatched junction bases: 10. The specimen was axillary lymph node tissue. The chain couples TRBV24-1 to TRBJ2-1, with 7 bases matching TRBD2. The TCR comes from a female donor with breast cancer. Some clones in this sample may be carry-over from other donors' samples. CDR3 DNA sequence: TGTGCCACCAGGGAGAGCGGGAAGGGTGACAATGAGCAGTTCTTC. Residues: CATRESGKGDNEQFF.